This T cell receptor (beta chain) was obtained from a study of tumor-infiltrating lymphocytes in oesophageal squamous cell carcinoma. TCRdb re-derived calls from the PCR reads in MiXCR, one entry per CDR3 protein. Of roughly 21,000 distinct CDR3 sequences in the sample, around two fifths were seen once. Germline loops: CDR1 MNHNY, CDR2 SVGAGI (reference sequence). V lost 5 bases, J lost 7 bases, and 15 bases lay in between. The CDR3 totals 15 residues. This TCR was recovered from a male donor with esophageal squamous cell carcinoma. What was sequenced was esophageal tumor tissue. The V and J genes are TRBV6-6 and TRBJ1-6; weak D call: TRBD1 (6 bases). The CDR3 DNA is TGTGCCAGCAGTCCGGGTTGGACAGCGAATTCACCCCTCCACTTT. It is translated as CASSPGWTANSPLHF.